What follows is one TCR beta chain and its context. V was cut by 7 bases and J by 0 bases, with 7 bases left in between. The CDR3 sequence is 13 residues long. Germline V gene data show CDR1 as LNHDA and CDR2 as SQIVND (reference sequence). The data derive from a study of control samples from healthy donors and cancer patients. Measured with immunoSEQ multiplex PCR; TCRdb has only the in-frame clones, and not every one. Of 150,000 to 200,000 clones detected, nearly 90% appear once; the ten largest clones hold 1.4%. The source of this sequence is a woman between 45 and 65 years old in good health. V usage is TRBV19 and J usage is TRBJ1-3; D uncertain. Sequenced: blood. The chain's CDR3 is CASKRSSGNTIYF. In DNA, the CDR3 is TGTGCCAGTAAAAGGAGCTCTGGAAACACCATATATTTT.